The T cell receptor (beta chain) under discussion was sequenced for a study of blood T cells in healthy people across ages. Then a second PCR, running about 6 to 11 cycles, was carried out with a sample-barcoded 5' primer and a J-beta primer mix. Each cDNA molecule, via a template-switch adaptor with 12 random nucleotides, was tagged. TCRdb re-called the 5' RACE reads with MiXCR, one entry per CDR3 protein. Of roughly 680,000 distinct CDR3 sequences listed, roughly half are singletons. With regard to this clonotype: The antigen is undetermined.

Study observations and caveats: Bulk PBMC profiling left naive and antigen-experienced comparisons inconclusive. Donor CMV status was unknown, possibly confounding expanded clonotype changes. Strongly correlated with naive T cell percentage was TCR beta diversity.

In germline, CDR1 is LGHNT, CDR2 FRNRAP. V was clipped by 5 bases and J by 1 base, with 16 bases between them. This CDR3 is 16 amino acids long. This sequence originates from a woman older than 75 in good health. This chain connects TRBV12-5 to TRBJ2-3; D possibly corresponds to TRBD2 (6 bases). The sequencing sample was made of blood. The CDR3 here is CASGPGEVSGTDTQYF. In DNA, the CDR3 is TGTGCTAGTGGTCCGGGAGAAGTTAGCGGCACAGATACGCAGTATTTT. The entire variable domain, with the rest obtained from reference TRBV12-5 and TRBJ2-3, is as follows: DARVTQTPRHKVTEMGQEVTMRCQPILGHNTVFWYRQTMMQGLELLAYFRNRAPLDDSGMPKDRFSAEMPDATLATLKIQPSEPRDSAVYFCASGPGEVSGTDTQYFGPGTRLTVL.